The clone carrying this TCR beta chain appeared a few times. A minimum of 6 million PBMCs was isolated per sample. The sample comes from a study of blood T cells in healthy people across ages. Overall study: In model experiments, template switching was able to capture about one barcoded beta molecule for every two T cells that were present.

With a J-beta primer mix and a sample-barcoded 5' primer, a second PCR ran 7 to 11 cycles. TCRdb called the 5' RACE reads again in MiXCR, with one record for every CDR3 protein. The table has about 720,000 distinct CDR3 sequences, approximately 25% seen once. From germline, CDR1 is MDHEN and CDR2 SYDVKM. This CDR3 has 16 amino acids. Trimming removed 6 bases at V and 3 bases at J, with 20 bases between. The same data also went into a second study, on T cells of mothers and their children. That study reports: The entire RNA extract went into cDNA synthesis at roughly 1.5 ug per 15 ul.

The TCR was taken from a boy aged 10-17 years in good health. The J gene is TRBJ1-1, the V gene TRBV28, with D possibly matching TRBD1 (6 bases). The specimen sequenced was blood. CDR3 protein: CASSLPTGSPYTEAFF. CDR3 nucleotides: TGTGCCAGCAGCTTGCCGACAGGCAGCCCGTACACTGAAGCTTTCTTT.